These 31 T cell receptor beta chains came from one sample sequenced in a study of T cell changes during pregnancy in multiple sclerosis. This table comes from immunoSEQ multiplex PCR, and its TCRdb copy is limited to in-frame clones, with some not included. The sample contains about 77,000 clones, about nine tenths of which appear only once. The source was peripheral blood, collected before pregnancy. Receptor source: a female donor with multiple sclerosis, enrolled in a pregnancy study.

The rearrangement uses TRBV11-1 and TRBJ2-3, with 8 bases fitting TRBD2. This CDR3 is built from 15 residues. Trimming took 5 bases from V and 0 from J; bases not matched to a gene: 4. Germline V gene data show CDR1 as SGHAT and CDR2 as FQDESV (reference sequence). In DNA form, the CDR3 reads TGTGCCAGCAGCCCGACTAGCGCTAGCACAGATACGCAGTATTTT. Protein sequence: CASSPTSASTDTQYF.

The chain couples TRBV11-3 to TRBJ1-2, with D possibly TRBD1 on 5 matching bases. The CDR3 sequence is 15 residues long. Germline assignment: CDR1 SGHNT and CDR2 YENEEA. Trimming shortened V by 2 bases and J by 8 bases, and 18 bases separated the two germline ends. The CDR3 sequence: CASSLKGPRKEGYTF. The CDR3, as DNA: TGTGCCAGCAGCTTAAAGGGGCCCCGCAAGGAAGGCTACACCTTC.

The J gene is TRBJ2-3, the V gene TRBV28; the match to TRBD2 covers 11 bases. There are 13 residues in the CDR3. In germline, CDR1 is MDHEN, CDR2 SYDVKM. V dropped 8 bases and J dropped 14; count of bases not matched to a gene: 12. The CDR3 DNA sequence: TGTGCCAGCCGTTCCGGGACTAGCGGTTTGGGGTATTTT. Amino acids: CASRSGTSGLGYF.

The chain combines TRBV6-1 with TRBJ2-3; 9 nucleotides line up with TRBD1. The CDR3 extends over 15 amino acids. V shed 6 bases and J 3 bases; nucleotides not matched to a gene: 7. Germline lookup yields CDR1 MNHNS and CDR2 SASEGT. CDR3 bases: TGTGCCAGCAGAGGGACAGGGTCGGTAACAGATACGCAGTATTTT. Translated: CASRGTGSVTDTQYF.

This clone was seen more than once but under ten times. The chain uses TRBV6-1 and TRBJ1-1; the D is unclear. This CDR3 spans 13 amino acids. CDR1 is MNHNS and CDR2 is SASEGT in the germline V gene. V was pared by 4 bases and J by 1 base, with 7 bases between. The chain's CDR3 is CASSVSGNTEAFF. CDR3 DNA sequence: TGTGCCAGCAGTGTTAGTGGGAACACTGAAGCTTTCTTT.

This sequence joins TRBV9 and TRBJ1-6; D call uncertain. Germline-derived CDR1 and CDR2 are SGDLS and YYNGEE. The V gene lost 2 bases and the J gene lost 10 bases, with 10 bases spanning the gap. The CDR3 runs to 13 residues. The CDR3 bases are TGTGCCAGCAGCGTGCGGAGGGAATCACCCCTCCACTTT. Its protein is CASSVRRESPLHF. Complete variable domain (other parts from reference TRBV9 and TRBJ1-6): DSGVTQTPKHLITATGQRVTLRCSPRSGDLSVYWYQQSLDQGLQFLIQYYNGEERAKGNILERFSAQQFPDLHSELNLSSLELGDSALYFCASSVRRESPLHFGNGTRLTVT.

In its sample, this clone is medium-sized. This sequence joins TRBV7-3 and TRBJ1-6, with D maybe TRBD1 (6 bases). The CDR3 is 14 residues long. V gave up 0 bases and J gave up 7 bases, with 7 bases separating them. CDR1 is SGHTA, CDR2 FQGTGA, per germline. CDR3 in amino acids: CASSLTGANSPLHF. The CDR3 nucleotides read TGTGCCAGCAGCTTAACGGGGGCAAATTCACCCCTCCACTTT.

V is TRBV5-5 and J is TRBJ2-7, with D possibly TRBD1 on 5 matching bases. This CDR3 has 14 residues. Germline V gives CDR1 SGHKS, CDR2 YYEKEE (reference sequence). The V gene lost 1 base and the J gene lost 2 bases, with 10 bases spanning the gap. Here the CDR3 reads CASSLQGRAYEQYF. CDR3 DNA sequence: TGTGCCAGCAGCTTGCAGGGCAGAGCCTACGAGCAGTACTTC.

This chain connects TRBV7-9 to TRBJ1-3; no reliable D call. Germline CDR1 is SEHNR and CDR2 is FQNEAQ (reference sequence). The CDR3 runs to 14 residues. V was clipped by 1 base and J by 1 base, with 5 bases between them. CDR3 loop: CASSLGGSGNTIYF. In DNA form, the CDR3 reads TGTGCCAGCAGCTTAGGCGGGTCTGGAAACACCATATATTTT. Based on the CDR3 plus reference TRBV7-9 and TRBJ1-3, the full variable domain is DTGVSQNPRHKITKRGQNVTFRCDPISEHNRLYWYRQTLGQGPEFLTYFQNEAQLEKSRLLSDRFSAERPKGSFSTLEIQRTEQGDSAMYLCASSLGGSGNTIYFGEGSWLTVV.

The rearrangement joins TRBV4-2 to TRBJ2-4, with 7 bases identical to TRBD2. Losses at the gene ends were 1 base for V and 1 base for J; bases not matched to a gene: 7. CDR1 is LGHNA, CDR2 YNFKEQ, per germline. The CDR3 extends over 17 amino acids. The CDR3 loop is CASSQVGGGTAKNIQYF. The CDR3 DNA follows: TGTGCCAGCAGCCAAGTCGGCGGGGGAACTGCCAAAAACATTCAGTACTTC.

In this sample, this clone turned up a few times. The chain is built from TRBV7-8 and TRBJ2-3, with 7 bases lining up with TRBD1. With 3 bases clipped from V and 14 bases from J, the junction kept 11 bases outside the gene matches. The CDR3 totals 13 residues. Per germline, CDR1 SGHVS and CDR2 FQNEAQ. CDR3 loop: CASSFDRDRVLYF. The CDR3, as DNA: TGTGCCAGCAGCTTCGACCGGGACAGAGTTTTGTATTTT.

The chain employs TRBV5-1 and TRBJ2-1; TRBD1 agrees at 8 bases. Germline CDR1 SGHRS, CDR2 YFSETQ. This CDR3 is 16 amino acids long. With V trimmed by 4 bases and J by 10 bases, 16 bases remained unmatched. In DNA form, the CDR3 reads TGCGCCAGCAGCGCAACCGGGACAGGCTGGGGAGAGGAGCAGTTCTTC. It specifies CASSATGTGWGEEQFF.

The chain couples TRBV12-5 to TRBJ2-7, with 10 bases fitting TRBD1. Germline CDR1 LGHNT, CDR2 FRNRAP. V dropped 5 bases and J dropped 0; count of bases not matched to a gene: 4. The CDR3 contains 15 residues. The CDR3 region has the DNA TGTGCTAGTGGTCCCGGACAGGGGGTCTCCTACGAGCAGTACTTC. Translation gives CASGPGQGVSYEQYF.

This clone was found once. In DNA, the CDR3 is TGCAGCGTTTCGGCAGGGTGGGGTATGACGAACACTGAAGCTTTCTTT. Protein sequence: CSVSAGWGMTNTEAFF. The gene calls are TRBV29-1 and TRBJ1-1, with TRBD1 as a possible D gene (5 bases). The V gene's germline CDR1 is SQVTM and CDR2 ANQGSEA. This CDR3 region has 16 residues. V dropped 5 bases and J dropped 1 base, with 20 bases sitting between them. The whole variable domain, filled in from reference TRBV29-1 and TRBJ1-1, reads SAVISQKPSRDICQRGTSLTIQCQVDSQVTMMFWYRQQPGQSLTLIATANQGSEATYESGFVIDKFPISRPNLTFSTLTVSNMSPEDSSIYLCSVSAGWGMTNTEAFFGQGTRLTVV.

As DNA, the CDR3 is TGTGCCACGACTAGCGGGGGGGCCGGAGAGACCCAGTACTTC. It translates to CATTSGGAGETQYF. The chain joins TRBV10-3 to TRBJ2-5; 14 bases agree with TRBD2. J gave up 4 bases and V 10 bases, and 5 bases lay outside the gene matches. This CDR3 spans 14 amino acids. Germline values: CDR1 ENHRY, CDR2 SYGVKD.

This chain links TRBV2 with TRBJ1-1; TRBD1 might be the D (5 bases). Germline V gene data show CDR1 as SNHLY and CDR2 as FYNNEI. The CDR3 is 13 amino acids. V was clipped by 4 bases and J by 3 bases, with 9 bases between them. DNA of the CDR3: TGTGCCAGCAGTGCAGGGTACGACACTGAAGCTTTCTTT. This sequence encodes CASSAGYDTEAFF.

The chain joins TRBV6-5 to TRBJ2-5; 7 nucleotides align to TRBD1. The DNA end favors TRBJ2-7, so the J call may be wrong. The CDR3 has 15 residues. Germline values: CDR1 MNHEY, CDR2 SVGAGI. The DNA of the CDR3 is TGTGCCAGCAGTTACGAAGGGGGCGACTCCTACGAGCAGTACTTC. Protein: CASSYEGGDSYEQYF.

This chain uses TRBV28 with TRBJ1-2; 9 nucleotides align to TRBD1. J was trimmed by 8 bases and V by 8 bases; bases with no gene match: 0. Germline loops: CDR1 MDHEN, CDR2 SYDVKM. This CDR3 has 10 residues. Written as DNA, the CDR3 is TGTGCCAGCGACAGGGGGGGCTACACCTTC. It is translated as CASDRGGYTF.

The CDR3 loop is CASSVRVGGVNEKLFF. Here the CDR3 DNA reads TGTGCCAGCAGTGTCCGGGTTGGAGGGGTTAATGAAAAACTGTTTTTT. The chain carries TRBV2 and TRBJ1-4, with D possibly being TRBD1 (5 bases). The germline gives CDR1 SNHLY, CDR2 FYNNEI. Trimming left V 4 bases short and J 4 bases short, with 16 bases between. The CDR3 is made up of 16 amino acids.

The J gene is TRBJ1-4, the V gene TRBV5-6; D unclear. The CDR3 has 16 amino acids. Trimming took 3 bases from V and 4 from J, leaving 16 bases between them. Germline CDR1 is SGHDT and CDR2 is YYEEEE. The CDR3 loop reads CASSSGIFRRNEKLFF. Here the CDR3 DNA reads TGTGCCAGCAGCTCGGGGATCTTTCGTCGTAATGAAAAACTGTTTTTT.

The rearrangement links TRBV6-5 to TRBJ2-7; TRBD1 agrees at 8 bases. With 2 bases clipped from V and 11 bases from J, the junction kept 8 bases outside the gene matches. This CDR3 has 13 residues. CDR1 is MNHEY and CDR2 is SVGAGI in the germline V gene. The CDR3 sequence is CASSYGAGGIEYF. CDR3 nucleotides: TGTGCCAGCAGTTACGGAGCAGGGGGCATTGAGTACTTC.

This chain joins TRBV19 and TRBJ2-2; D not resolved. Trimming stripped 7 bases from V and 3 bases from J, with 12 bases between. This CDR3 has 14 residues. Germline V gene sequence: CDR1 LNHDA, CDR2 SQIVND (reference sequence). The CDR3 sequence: CASKERRHTGELFF. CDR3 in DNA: TGTGCCAGTAAGGAGCGTCGGCACACCGGGGAGCTGTTTTTT.

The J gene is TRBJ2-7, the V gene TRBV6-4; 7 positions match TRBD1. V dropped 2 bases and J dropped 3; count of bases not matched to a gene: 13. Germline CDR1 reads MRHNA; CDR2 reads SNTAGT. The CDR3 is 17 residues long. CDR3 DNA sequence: TGTGCCAGCAGTGACCCTAGGCGCGACAGGGTGGGCTACGAGCAGTACTTC. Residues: CASSDPRRDRVGYEQYF.

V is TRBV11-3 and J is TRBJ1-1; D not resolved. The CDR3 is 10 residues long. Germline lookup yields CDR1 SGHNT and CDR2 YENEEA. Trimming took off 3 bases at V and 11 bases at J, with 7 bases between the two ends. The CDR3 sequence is CASSFPRAFF. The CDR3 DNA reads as TGTGCCAGCAGCTTCCCGAGGGCTTTCTTT.

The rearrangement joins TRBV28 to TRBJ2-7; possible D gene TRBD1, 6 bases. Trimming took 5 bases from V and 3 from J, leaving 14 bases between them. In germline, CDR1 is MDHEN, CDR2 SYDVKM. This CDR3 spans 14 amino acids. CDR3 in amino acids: CASSEYYRVYEQYF. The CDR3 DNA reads TGTGCCAGCAGTGAATACTACAGGGTCTACGAGCAGTACTTC.

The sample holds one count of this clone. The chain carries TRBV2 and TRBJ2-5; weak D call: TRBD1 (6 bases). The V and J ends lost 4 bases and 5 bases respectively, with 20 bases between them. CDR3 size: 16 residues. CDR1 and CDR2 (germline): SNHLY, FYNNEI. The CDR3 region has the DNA TGTGCCAGCAGTGCCCCATATACAGGGCCCAGTGAGACCCAGTACTTC. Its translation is CASSAPYTGPSETQYF.

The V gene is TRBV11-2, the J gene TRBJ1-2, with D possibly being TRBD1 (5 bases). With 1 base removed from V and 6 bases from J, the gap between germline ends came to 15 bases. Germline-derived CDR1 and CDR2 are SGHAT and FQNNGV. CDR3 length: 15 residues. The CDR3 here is CASSLGWGGEHGYTF. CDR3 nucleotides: TGTGCCAGCAGCTTAGGTTGGGGAGGGGAGCATGGCTACACCTTC.

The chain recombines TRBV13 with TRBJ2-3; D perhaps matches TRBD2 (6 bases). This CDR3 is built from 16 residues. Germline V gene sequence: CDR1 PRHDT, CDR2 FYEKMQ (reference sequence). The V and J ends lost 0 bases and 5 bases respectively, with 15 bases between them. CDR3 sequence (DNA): TGTGCCAGCAGCTTAGGTTCCGGAGGGCGGATAGATACGCAGTATTTT. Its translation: CASSLGSGGRIDTQYF.

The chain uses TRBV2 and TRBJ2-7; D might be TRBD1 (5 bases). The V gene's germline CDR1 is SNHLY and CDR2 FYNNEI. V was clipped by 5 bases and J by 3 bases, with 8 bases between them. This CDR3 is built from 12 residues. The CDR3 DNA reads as TGTGCCAGCAGTCGACAGATCTACGAGCAGTACTTC. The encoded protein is CASSRQIYEQYF.

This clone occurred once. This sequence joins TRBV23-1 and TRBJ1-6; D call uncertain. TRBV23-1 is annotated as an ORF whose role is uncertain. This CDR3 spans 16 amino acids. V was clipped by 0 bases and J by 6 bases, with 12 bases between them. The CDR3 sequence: CASSQSRGARNSPLHF. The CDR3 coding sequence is TGCGCCAGCAGTCAATCGCGGGGTGCCCGTAATTCACCCCTCCACTTT.

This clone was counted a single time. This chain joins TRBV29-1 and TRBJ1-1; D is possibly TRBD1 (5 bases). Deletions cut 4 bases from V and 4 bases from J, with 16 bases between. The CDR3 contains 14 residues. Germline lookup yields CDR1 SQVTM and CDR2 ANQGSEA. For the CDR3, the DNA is TGCAGCGTTGGGGGCCTTAAGGTTAGCACTGAAGCTTTCTTT. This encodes CSVGGLKVSTEAFF.